The 2 T cell receptor beta chains below come from one sample, sequenced in a study of CDR3 diversity in severe acne (dated by TCRdb to about 2019). The library was prepared using PCR. Reads for this sample came from an Illumina HiSeq 2000. TCRdb passed the public sequencing reads through fastp at Q25 and MiXCR, retaining productive beta sequences. Identical CDR3 protein sequences are pooled into one entry, listed with their most common genes and DNA. The sample table lists approximately 79,000 distinct CDR3 sequences, 45% to 50% of them with a count of one. The top ten hold 9.5% to 13% of the sample. The sequencing sample was made of blood. The receptors derive from a male donor in good health, serving as a control.

This chain connects TRBV5-4 to TRBJ2-3; D is ambiguous. Between the trimmed V and J ends, which lost 3 bases and 4 bases, there was a span of 9 bases. The germline V gene encodes CDR1 SGHNT and CDR2 YYREEE (reference sequence). The CDR3 is made up of 13 amino acids. The CDR3 DNA reads TGTGCCAGCAGCTCCGACTTGGCAGATACGCAGTATTTT. Its protein is CASSSDLADTQYF.

The chain is built from TRBV10-3 and TRBJ1-4; weak D call: TRBD1 (5 bases). V lost 6 bases to trimming and J lost 0 bases, with 11 bases between them. The germline gives CDR1 ENHRY, CDR2 SYGVKD. The CDR3 sequence is 15 residues long. For the CDR3, the DNA is TGTGCCATCAGGGGGACGGATGCAACTAATGAAAAACTGTTTTTT. Encoded protein: CAIRGTDATNEKLFF.